These T cell receptor beta chains were read from a single sample in a study of patients and donors after allogeneic stem cell transplantation. Each CDR3 protein is one row after TCRdb ran MiXCR on the RT-PCR reads. The data hold roughly 200,000 distinct CDR3 sequences, with 38% observed a single time. Sequencing was done on a sample of blood, either unsorted or a sorted T cell fraction (not recorded which). Source of these receptors: a human donor who was either an allogeneic HSCT recipient or a stem cell or donor lymphocyte infusion donor (not recorded which). It is not recorded whose cells these are; they may come from a transplant donor. CDR3s include the opening cysteine and the closing phenylalanine or tryptophan. A D gene is named only where the DNA matches it firmly. Clone size is shown for a subset of rows, as once, few, many or a class of expanded clone.

J	size	V	D	CDR3	DNA
TRBJ1-6	-	TRBV7-9	-	CASSLVGRSYNSPLHF	TGTGCCAGCAGCTTGGTGGGCAGGTCCTATAATTCACCCCTCCACTTT
TRBJ2-7	-	TRBV20-1	TRBD1	CSASRWDRPSYEQYF	TGCAGTGCTAGTAGGTGGGACAGGCCGTCCTACGAGCAGTACTTC
TRBJ1-5	few	TRBV4-1	-	CASSQIPGSQPQHF	TGCGCCAGCAGCCAGATACCAGGGAGTCAGCCCCAGCATTTT
TRBJ2-5	few	TRBV12-3/TRBV12-4	TRBD1	CASSPTGQLRTQYF	TGTGCCAGCAGCCCGACGGGACAGCTACGCACCCAGTACTTC
TRBJ1-3	few	TRBV12-3/TRBV12-4	-	CASSINGGNTIYF	TGTGCCAGCAGTATCAACGGAGGAAACACCATATATTTT
TRBJ1-1	-	TRBV12-3/TRBV12-4	-	CASSLVRQNTEAFF	TGTGCCAGCAGTTTAGTGAGACAGAACACTGAAGCTTTCTTT
TRBJ1-1	-	TRBV20-1	-	CSGRSNTEAFF	TGCAGTGGTCGATCGAACACTGAAGCTTTCTTT
TRBJ1-2	-	TRBV12-3/TRBV12-4	TRBD1	CASSPTGANGYTF	TGTGCCAGCAGTCCGACAGGGGCAAACGGCTACACCTTC
TRBJ1-3	-	TRBV4-2	TRBD1	CASRRQGAGNTIYF	TGTGCCAGCAGAAGACAGGGGGCTGGAAACACCATATATTTT
TRBJ2-7	few	TRBV5-8	TRBD1	CASSFAGTETYEQYF	TGTGCCAGCAGTTTTGCCGGGACAGAGACCTACGAGCAGTACTTC
TRBJ2-3	-	TRBV2	-	CASEEQTTDTQYF	TGTGCCAGCGAGGAACAGACCACAGATACGCAGTATTTT
TRBJ1-5	-	TRBV4-1	TRBD1	CASSPLGTGGNQPQHF	TGCGCCAGCAGCCCACTGGGTACAGGGGGAAATCAGCCCCAGCATTTT
TRBJ2-5	few	TRBV20-1	-	CSASGETQYF	TGCAGTGCTAGTGGGGAGACCCAGTACTTC
TRBJ2-2	-	TRBV12-3/TRBV12-4	-	CASNTQTNLLTGELFF	TGTGCCAGCAATACCCAAACAAATCTACTTACCGGGGAGCTGTTTTTT
TRBJ2-5	-	TRBV10-3	TRBD2	CAISERTSGDQETQYF	TGTGCCATCAGTGAACGGACTAGCGGGGACCAAGAGACCCAGTACTTC
TRBJ2-4	-	TRBV12-3/TRBV12-4	TRBD1	CASSTGGPKNIQYF	TGTGCCAGCTCTACAGGGGGCCCCAAAAACATTCAGTACTTC
TRBJ2-7	-	TRBV20-1	-	CSASYLGNYEQYF	TGCAGTGCTAGTTATCTAGGTAACTACGAGCAGTACTTC
TRBJ1-2	few	TRBV28	TRBD1	CASRSRGPGYTF	TGTGCCAGCAGATCCAGGGGGCCTGGCTACACCTTC
TRBJ1-3	-	TRBV20-1	-	CSAHSSGNTIYF	TGCAGTGCTCACAGCTCTGGAAACACCATATATTTT
TRBJ1-5	-	TRBV20-1	-	CSARAGDSNQPQHF	TGCAGTGCTAGGGCAGGTGATAGCAATCAGCCCCAGCATTTT
TRBJ1-5	-	TRBV9	TRBD1	CASSVAGGAGQPQHF	TGTGCCAGCAGCGTAGCAGGGGGCGCGGGTCAGCCCCAGCATTTT
TRBJ2-7	-	TRBV4-3	TRBD1	CASSQVTGGHEQYF	TGCGCCAGCAGCCAAGTGACAGGGGGCCACGAGCAGTACTTC
TRBJ2-4	-	TRBV4-1	-	CASSQGAEAKNIQYF	TGCGCCAGCAGCCAGGGGGCGGAGGCCAAAAACATTCAGTACTTC
TRBJ2-3	-	TRBV7-2	-	CASSFRTSSTDTQYF	TGTGCCAGCAGCTTCAGGACTTCTAGCACAGATACGCAGTATTTT
TRBJ1-5	-	TRBV12-3/TRBV12-4	TRBD1	CASSQQGIAQPQHF	TGTGCCAGCAGCCAACAGGGGATAGCTCAGCCCCAGCATTTT
TRBJ2-2	-	TRBV6-6	TRBD2	CASSYSARGSDTGELFF	TGTGCCAGCAGTTACTCGGCGCGGGGGAGCGACACCGGGGAGCTGTTTTTT
TRBJ1-1	once	TRBV5-1	-	CASSILTGMAEAFF	TGCGCCAGCAGCATACTTACAGGGATGGCTGAAGCTTTCTTT
TRBJ1-1	few	TRBV6-6	-	CASSYPNRAEYTEAFF	TGTGCCAGCAGTTATCCAAACAGGGCGGAGTACACTGAAGCTTTCTTT
TRBJ1-2	-	TRBV9	-	CASSVGIHYGYTF	TGTGCCAGCAGCGTAGGAATCCACTATGGCTACACCTTC
TRBJ2-2	-	TRBV20-1	-	CSALGTEKNTGELFF	TGCAGTGCACTCGGGACGGAAAAGAACACCGGGGAGCTGTTTTTT
TRBJ1-4	few	TRBV12-3/TRBV12-4	-	CASSSGQINEKLFF	TGTGCCAGCAGTTCCGGACAGATTAATGAAAAACTGTTTTTT
TRBJ1-1	few	TRBV28	-	CASSLRARLNTEAFF	TGTGCCAGCAGTTTAAGGGCCAGGCTAAACACTGAAGCTTTCTTT
TRBJ1-2	few	TRBV5-1	-	CASSTAGEGNYGYTF	TGCGCCAGCAGCACGGCGGGGGAAGGGAACTATGGCTACACCTTC
TRBJ2-3	many	TRBV29-1	-	CSVVGGLSTDTQYF	TGCAGCGTTGTAGGGGGACTCAGCACAGATACGCAGTATTTT
TRBJ1-2	-	TRBV28	-	CASSFRIEYGYTF	TGTGCCAGCAGTTTCAGGATTGAGTATGGCTACACCTTC
TRBJ1-1	-	TRBV7-9	-	CASIPGWTTEAFF	TGTGCCAGCATCCCAGGGTGGACCACTGAAGCTTTCTTT
TRBJ2-1	-	TRBV14	-	CASSQQASSYNEQFF	TGTGCCAGCAGCCAACAAGCGAGCTCCTACAATGAGCAGTTCTTC
TRBJ1-1	-	TRBV5-6	TRBD1	CASSLMAGGNTEAFF	TGTGCCAGCAGCTTGATGGCAGGGGGTAACACTGAAGCTTTCTTT
TRBJ1-5	few	TRBV5-1	-	CASSKDGALSNQPQHF	TGCGCCAGCAGCAAGGATGGAGCACTTAGCAATCAGCCCCAGCATTTT
TRBJ1-5	few	TRBV28	-	CASSLGGFSNQPQHF	TGTGCCAGCAGTTTAGGGGGGTTTAGCAATCAGCCCCAGCATTTT
TRBJ1-2	few	TRBV30	-	CAWFLTDSHGYTF	TGTGCCTGGTTTCTAACCGACTCGCATGGCTACACCTTC
TRBJ1-4	-	TRBV28	-	CASASPGREKLFF	TGTGCCAGCGCGAGCCCGGGCCGGGAAAAACTGTTTTTT
TRBJ2-1	-	TRBV6-1	TRBD2	CASSERTSGVDEQFF	TGTGCCAGCAGTGAAAGGACTAGCGGGGTCGATGAGCAGTTCTTC
TRBJ1-5	-	TRBV12-3/TRBV12-4	-	CASSGGGHQPQHF	TGTGCCAGCTCGGGGGGCGGCCATCAGCCCCAGCATTTT
TRBJ2-5	few	TRBV29-1	-	CSVFRGGETQYF	TGCAGCGTTTTCAGGGGCGGAGAGACCCAGTACTTC